Shown below are 2 T cell receptor beta chains from a single sample sequenced in a study of T cell responses to AZD1222 COVID-19 vaccine. TCRdb's table, derived via immunoSEQ multiplex PCR, lists solely in-frame clones and lacks some. The table records 110,000 or so clones, around 86% of them present only once. The source was peripheral blood, collected 28 days after the second AZD1222 dose. These receptors were obtained from an adult who received the AZD1222 COVID-19 vaccine.

The chain employs TRBV25-1 and TRBJ2-7; D not certain. The ends were cut back, 2 bases at V and 3 bases at J, with 5 bases in the middle. The CDR3 sequence is 12 residues long. CDR1 is MGHDK, CDR2 SYGVNS, per germline. CDR3 loop: CASSERLYEQYF. The CDR3 region has the DNA TGTGCCAGCAGTGAACGGCTCTACGAGCAGTACTTC.

This sequence joins TRBV24-1 and TRBJ1-5; 9 bases align to TRBD1. Germline V gene sequence: CDR1 KGHDR, CDR2 SFDVKD. The junction had 11 bases not matched to a gene; V was cut back by 3 bases and J by 6 bases. The CDR3 has 17 residues. The CDR3 nucleotides are TGTGCCACCAGTGATCGGGGAGGACAGGGGATGGGTCAGCCCCAGCATTTT. Encoded protein: CATSDRGGQGMGQPQHF.